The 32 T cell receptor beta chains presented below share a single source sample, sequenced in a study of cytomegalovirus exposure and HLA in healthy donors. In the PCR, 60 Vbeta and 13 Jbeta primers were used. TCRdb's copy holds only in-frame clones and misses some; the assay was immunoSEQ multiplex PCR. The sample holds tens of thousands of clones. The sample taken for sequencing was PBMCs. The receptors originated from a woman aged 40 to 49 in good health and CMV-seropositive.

Here the CDR3 reads CASKILDRGGEAFF. CDR3 coding DNA: TGCGCCAGCAAGATCCTTGACAGGGGGGGTGAAGCTTTCTTT. This chain uses TRBV5-1 with TRBJ1-1, with 9 bases aligning to TRBD1. The CDR3 has 14 amino acids. V lost 6 bases to trimming and J lost 7 bases; unmatched junction nucleotides: 10. Germline V gene sequence: CDR1 SGHRS, CDR2 YFSETQ.

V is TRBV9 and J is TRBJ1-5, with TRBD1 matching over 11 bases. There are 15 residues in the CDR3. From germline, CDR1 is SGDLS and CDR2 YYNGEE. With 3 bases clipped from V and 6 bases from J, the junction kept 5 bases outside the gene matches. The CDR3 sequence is CASSAGDRGIQPQHF. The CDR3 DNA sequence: TGTGCCAGCAGCGCGGGGGACAGGGGGATTCAGCCCCAGCATTTT.

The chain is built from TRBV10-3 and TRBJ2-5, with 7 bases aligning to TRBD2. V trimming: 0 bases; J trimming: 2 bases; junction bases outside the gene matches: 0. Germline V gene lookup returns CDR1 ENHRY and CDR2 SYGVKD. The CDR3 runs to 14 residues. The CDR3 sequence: CAISESAGQETQYF. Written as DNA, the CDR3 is TGTGCCATCAGTGAGTCAGCGGGGCAAGAGACCCAGTACTTC.

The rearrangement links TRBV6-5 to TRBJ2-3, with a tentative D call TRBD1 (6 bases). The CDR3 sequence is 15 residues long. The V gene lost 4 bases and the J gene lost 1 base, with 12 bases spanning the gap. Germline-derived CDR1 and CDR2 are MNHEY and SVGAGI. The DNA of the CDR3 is TGTGCCAGCAGTTCCCCATACAGGGGCACAGATACGCAGTATTTT. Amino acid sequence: CASSSPYRGTDTQYF.

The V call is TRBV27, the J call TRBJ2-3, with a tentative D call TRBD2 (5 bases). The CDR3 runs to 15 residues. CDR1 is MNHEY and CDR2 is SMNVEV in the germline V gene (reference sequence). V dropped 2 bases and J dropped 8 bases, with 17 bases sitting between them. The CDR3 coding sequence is TGTGCCAGCAGTTTAAAGGTGACGGGGAATGGTACGCAGTATTTT. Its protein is CASSLKVTGNGTQYF.

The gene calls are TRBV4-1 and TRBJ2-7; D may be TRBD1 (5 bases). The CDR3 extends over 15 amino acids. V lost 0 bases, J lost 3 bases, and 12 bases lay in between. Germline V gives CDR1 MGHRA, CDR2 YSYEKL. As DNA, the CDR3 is TGCGCCAGCAGCCAAGATTGGGGCCAGGACTACGAGCAGTACTTC. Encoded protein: CASSQDWGQDYEQYF.

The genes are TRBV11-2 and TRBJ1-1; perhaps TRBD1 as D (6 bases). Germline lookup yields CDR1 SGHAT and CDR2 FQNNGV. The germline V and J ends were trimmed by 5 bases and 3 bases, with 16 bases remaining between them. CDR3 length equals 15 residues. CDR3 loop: CASSPNGPGDTEAFF. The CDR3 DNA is TGTGCCAGCAGCCCTAATGGGCCAGGGGACACTGAAGCTTTCTTT.

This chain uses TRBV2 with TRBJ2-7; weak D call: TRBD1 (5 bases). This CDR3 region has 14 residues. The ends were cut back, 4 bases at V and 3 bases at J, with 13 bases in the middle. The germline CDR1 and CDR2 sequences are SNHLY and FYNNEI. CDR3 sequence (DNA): TGTGCCAGCAGTGTTAAGGGGCCAAGCTACGAGCAGTACTTC. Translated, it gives CASSVKGPSYEQYF.

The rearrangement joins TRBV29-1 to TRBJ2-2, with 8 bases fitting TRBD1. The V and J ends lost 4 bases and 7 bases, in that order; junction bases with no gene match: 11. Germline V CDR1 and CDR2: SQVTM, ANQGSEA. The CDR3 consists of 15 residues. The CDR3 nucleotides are TGCAGCGTTGGTGGGACAGGACTACTTGTCGGGGAGCTGTTTTTT. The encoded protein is CSVGGTGLLVGELFF.

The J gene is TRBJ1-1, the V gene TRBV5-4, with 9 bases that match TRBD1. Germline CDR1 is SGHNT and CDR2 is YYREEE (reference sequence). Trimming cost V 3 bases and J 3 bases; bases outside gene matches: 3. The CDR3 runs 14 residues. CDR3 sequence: CASSWGQGDTEAFF. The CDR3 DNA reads TGTGCCAGCAGCTGGGGACAGGGAGACACTGAAGCTTTCTTT.

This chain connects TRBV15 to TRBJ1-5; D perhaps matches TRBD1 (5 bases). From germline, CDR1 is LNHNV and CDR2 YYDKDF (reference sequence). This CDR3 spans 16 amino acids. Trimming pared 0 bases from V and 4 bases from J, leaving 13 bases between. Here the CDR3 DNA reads TGTGCCACCAGCAGAGATCCCGGGACTACAAATCAGCCCCAGCATTTT. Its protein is CATSRDPGTTNQPQHF.

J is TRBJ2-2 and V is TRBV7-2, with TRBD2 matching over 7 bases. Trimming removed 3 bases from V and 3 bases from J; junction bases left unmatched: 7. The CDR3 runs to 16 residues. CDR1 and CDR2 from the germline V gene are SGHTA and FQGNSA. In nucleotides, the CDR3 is TGTGCCAGCAGCTTCTCACTAGCGTCCCACACCGGGGAGCTGTTTTTT. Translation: CASSFSLASHTGELFF.

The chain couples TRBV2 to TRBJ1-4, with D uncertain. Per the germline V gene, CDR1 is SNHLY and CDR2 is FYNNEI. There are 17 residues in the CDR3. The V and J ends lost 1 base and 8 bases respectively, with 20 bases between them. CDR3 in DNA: TGTGCCAGCAGTGAAGTAAGTTTCGGCAGTCCAGGAGAAAAACTGTTTTTT. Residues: CASSEVSFGSPGEKLFF.

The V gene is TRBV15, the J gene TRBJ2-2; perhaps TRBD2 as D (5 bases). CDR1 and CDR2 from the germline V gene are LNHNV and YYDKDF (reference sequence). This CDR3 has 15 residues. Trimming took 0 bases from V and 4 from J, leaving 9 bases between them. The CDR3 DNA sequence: TGTGCCACCAGCAGAGAAAGCGGAAGCACCGGGGAGCTGTTTTTT. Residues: CATSRESGSTGELFF. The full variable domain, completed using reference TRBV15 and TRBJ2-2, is DAMVIQNPRYQVTQFGKPVTLSCSQTLNHNVMYWYQQKSSQAPKLLFHYYDKDFNNEADTPDNFQSRRPNTSFCFLDIRSPGLGDTAMYLCATSRESGSTGELFFGEGSRLTVL.

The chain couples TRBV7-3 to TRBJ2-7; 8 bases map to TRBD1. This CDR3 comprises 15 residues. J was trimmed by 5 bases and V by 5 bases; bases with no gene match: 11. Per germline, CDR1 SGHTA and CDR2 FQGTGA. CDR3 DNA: TGTGCCAGCAGCCGGGGGACAGGTTTTTTCGACGAGCAGTACTTC. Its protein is CASSRGTGFFDEQYF.

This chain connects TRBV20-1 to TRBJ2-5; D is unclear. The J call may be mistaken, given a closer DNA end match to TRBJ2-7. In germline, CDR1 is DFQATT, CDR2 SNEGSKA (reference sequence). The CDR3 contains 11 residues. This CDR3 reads CSARSSYEQYF. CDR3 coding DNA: TGCAGTGCTAGATCCTCCTACGAGCAGTACTTC.

CDR3 region: CASSFLGPYYGYTF. CDR3 in DNA: TGTGCCAGCAGCTTTCTGGGCCCTTACTATGGCTACACCTTC. The chain links TRBV7-8 to TRBJ1-2, with unresolved D. Per the germline V gene, CDR1 is SGHVS and CDR2 is FQNEAQ. The CDR3 runs to 14 residues. V lost 3 bases and J lost 3, with 11 bases in between. Drawing the rest from reference TRBV7-8 and TRBJ1-2, the complete variable domain is GAGVSQSPRYKVAKRGQDVALRCDPISGHVSLFWYQQALGQGPEFLTYFQNEAQLDKSGLPSDRFFAERPEGSVSTLKIQRTQQEDSAVYLCASSFLGPYYGYTFGSGTRLTVV.

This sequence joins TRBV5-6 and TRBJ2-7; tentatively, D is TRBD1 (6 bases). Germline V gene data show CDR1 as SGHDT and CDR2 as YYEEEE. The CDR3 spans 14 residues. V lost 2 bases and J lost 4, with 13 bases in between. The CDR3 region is CASSFTGSNYEQYF. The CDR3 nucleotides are TGTGCCAGCAGCTTTACAGGGAGCAATTACGAGCAGTACTTC.

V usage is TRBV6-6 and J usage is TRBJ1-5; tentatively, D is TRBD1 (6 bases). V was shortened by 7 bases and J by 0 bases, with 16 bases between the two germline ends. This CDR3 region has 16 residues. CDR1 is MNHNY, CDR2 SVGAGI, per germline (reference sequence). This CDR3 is CASKPSTGSSNQPQHF. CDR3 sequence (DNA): TGTGCCAGCAAACCTTCTACAGGGAGTAGCAATCAGCCCCAGCATTTT.

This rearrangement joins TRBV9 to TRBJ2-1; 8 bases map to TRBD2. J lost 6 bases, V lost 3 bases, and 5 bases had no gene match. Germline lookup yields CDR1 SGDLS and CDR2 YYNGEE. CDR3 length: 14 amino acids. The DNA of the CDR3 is TGTGCCAGCAGCGCGGGACTAGGTATCAATGAGCAGTTCTTC. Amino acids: CASSAGLGINEQFF.

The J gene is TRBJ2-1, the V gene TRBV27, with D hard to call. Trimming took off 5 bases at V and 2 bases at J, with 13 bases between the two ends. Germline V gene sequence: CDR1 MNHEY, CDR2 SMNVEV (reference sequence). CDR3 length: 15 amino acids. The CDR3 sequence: CASSPRTPPYNEQFF. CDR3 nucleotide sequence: TGTGCCAGCAGTCCCCGAACACCGCCCTACAATGAGCAGTTCTTC.

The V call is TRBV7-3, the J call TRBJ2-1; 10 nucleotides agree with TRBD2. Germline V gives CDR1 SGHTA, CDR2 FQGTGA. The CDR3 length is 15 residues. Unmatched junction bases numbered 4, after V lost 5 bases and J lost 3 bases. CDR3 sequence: CASSTSSGGYNEQFF. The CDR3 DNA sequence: TGTGCCAGCAGCACCTCTAGCGGGGGCTACAATGAGCAGTTCTTC.

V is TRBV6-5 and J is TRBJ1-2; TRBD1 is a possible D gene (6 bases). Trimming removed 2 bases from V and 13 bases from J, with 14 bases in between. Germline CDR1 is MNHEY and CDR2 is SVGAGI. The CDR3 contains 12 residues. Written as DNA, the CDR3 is TGTGCCAGCAGTTACGGCAGGGGTCTACTCACCTTC. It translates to CASSYGRGLLTF.

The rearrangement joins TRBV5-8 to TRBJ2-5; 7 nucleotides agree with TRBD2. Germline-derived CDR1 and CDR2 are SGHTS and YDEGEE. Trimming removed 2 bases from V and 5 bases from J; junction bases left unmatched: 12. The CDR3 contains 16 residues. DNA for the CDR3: TGTGCCAGCAGCTTTGGCGGGAGCCCCGGGGAGGAGACCCAGTACTTC. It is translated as CASSFGGSPGEETQYF.

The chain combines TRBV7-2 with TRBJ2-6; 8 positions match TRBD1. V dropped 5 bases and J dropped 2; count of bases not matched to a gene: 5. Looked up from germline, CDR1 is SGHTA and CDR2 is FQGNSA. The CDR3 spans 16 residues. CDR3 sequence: CASSPGQGTGANVLTF. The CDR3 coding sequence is TGTGCCAGCAGCCCTGGACAGGGAACTGGGGCCAACGTCCTGACTTTC.

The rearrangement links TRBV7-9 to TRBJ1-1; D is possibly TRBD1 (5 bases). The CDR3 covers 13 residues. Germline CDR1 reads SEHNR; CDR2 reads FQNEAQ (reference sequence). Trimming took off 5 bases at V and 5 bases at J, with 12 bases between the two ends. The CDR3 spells CASSPGGGTEAFF. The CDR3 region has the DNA TGTGCCAGCAGCCCTGGGGGGGGGACTGAAGCTTTCTTT.

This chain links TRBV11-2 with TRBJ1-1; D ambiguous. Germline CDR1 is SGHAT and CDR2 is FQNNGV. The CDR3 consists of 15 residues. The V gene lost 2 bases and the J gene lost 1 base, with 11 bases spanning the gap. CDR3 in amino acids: CASSLIGRKNTEAFF. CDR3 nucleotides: TGTGCCAGCAGCTTAATTGGCAGAAAGAACACTGAAGCTTTCTTT.

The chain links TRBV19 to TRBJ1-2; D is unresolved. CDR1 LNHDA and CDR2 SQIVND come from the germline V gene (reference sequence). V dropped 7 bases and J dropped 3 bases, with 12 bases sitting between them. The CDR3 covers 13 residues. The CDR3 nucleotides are TGTGCCAGTACTACGTTCACGTACTATGGCTACACCTTC. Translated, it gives CASTTFTYYGYTF. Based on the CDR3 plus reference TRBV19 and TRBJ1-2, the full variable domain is DGGITQSPKYLFRKEGQNVTLSCEQNLNHDAMYWYRQDPGQGLRLIYYSQIVNDFQKGDIAEGYSVSREKKESFPLTVTSAQKNPTAFYLCASTTFTYYGYTFGSGTRLTVV.

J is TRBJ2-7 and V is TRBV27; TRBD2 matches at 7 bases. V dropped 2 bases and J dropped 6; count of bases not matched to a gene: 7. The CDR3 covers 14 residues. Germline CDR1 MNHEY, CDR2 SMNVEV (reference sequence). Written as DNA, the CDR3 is TGTGCCAGCAGTTTACTAGCGGCGACCCCCGAGCAGTACTTC. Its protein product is CASSLLAATPEQYF.

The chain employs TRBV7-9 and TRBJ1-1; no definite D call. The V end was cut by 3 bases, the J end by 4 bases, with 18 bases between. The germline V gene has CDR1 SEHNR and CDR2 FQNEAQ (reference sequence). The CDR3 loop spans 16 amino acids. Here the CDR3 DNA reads TGTGCCAGCAGCTTGAGAGGAGGATCTAGGAGCACTGAAGCTTTCTTT. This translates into CASSLRGGSRSTEAFF.

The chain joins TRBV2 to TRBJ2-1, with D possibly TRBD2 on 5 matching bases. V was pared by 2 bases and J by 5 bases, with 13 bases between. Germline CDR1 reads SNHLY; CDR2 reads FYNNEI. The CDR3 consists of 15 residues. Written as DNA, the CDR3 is TGTGCCAGCAGTGAAAGCGGAGCCGCGGACAATGAGCAGTTCTTC. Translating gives CASSESGAADNEQFF. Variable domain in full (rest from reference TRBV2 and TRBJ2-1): EPEVTQTPSHQVTQMGQEVILRCVPISNHLYFYWYRQILGQKVEFLVSFYNNEISEKSEIFDDQFSVERPDGSNFTLKIRSTKLEDSAMYFCASSESGAADNEQFFGPGTRLTVL.

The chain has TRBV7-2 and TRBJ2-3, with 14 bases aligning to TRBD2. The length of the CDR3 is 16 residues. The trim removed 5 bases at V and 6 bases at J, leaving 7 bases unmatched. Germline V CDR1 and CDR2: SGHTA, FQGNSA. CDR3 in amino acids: CASSRGLAGGGDTQYF. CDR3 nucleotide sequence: TGTGCCAGCAGCCGTGGACTAGCGGGGGGTGGGGATACGCAGTATTTT.